The 32 T cell receptor beta chains in this list originate from one sample, sequenced in a study of T cell responses to AZD1222 COVID-19 vaccine. Profiling relied on immunoSEQ multiplex PCR, and the TCRdb table lists in-frame clones only, not all of them. The sample gives roughly 120,000 clones, roughly 93% of which show up once; 2.5% to 3.5% is in the top ten. Sequencing used peripheral blood, obtained on day 0 of AZD1222 vaccination. The receptors were gathered from an adult in good health.

CDR3 region: CASHLRGNTEAFF. For the CDR3, the DNA is TGTGCCAGCCATTTAAGAGGGAACACTGAAGCTTTCTTT. V usage is TRBV28 and J usage is TRBJ1-1; no clear D. Germline assignment: CDR1 MDHEN and CDR2 SYDVKM. The ends were cut back, 8 bases at V and 1 base at J, with 11 bases in the middle. The CDR3 is made up of 13 amino acids.

The chain employs TRBV28 and TRBJ2-4; tentative D call: TRBD1 (6 bases). The CDR3 spans 13 residues. V was cut by 5 bases and J by 16 bases, with 21 bases left in between. Germline V gene data show CDR1 as MDHEN and CDR2 as SYDVKM. The CDR3 DNA reads as TGTGCCAGCAGTCAGGGGCTCATTGGCCGCAAATACTTC. It yields the protein CASSQGLIGRKYF.

This chain joins TRBV5-1 and TRBJ1-1; 7 positions match TRBD1. With V trimmed by 7 bases and J by 5 bases, 5 bases remained unmatched. Germline values: CDR1 SGHRS, CDR2 YFSETQ. The CDR3 runs to 12 residues. CDR3 DNA: TGCGCCAGCCCCCAGGGGGGGACTGAAGCTTTCTTT. It yields the protein CASPQGGTEAFF.

This clone was recorded only once. The chain has TRBV21-1 and TRBJ2-4; the table's D call TRBD1 went unverified against the DNA. TRBV21-1 is recorded as a pseudogene. The CDR3 has 18 amino acids. The CDR3 coding sequence is TGTGCCAGCAGCAAATACTCCCAGGGGGAAAGGTCCAAAAACATTCAGTACTTC. This translates into CASSKYSQGERSKNIQYF.

The genes are TRBV5-8 and TRBJ2-5, with TRBD2 matching 9 bases. V was pared by 4 bases and J by 7 bases, with 5 bases of the junction left unmatched. The CDR3 consists of 13 residues. Per germline, CDR1 SGHTS and CDR2 YDEGEE. As DNA, the CDR3 is TGTGCCAGCAGCCGACTAGCGGCCCGGACCCAGTACTTC. Protein sequence: CASSRLAARTQYF.

This clone was found a few times. The chain has TRBV18 and TRBJ1-2; D uncertain. Germline CDR1 and CDR2: KGHSH and LQKENI. Trimming shortened V by 3 bases and J by 4 bases, and 9 bases separated the two germline ends. This CDR3 is 13 amino acids long. The CDR3 DNA reads TGTGCCAGCTCACCGGGAATCAGCTATGGCTACACCTTC. Residues: CASSPGISYGYTF.

The chain is built from TRBV6-5 and TRBJ1-4; tentatively, D is TRBD1 (6 bases). CDR3 length equals 12 residues. Deletions cut 6 bases from V and 6 bases from J, with 8 bases between. Germline loops: CDR1 MNHEY, CDR2 SVGAGI. The CDR3 DNA reads as TGTGCCAGCAGGCAGGGGTATGAAAAACTGTTTTTT. Residues: CASRQGYEKLFF.

The genes are TRBV5-6 and TRBJ1-4; D possibly corresponds to TRBD1 (5 bases). The CDR3 has 15 amino acids. CDR1 SGHDT and CDR2 YYEEEE come from the germline V gene. V was trimmed by 2 bases and J by 9 bases, leaving 17 bases between them. The DNA of the CDR3 is TGTGCCAGCAGCTTAGGGGTCATAGGAGCCCAAAAACTGTTTTTT. It yields the protein CASSLGVIGAQKLFF.

This clone was recorded only once. The rearrangement joins TRBV11-2 to TRBJ2-1; the match to TRBD2 covers 9 bases. The CDR3 runs 17 residues. The V segment lost 4 bases and the J segment 5 bases; nucleotides outside the gene matches: 12. The germline gives CDR1 SGHAT, CDR2 FQNNGV. The CDR3, as DNA: TGTGCCAGCAGCTCCCGGGGGTGGACTAGCGCCCACAATGAGCAGTTCTTC. Residues: CASSSRGWTSAHNEQFF.

V and J are TRBV7-8 and TRBJ1-1; D is undetermined. V dropped 2 bases and J dropped 3 bases, with 10 bases sitting between them. Germline assignment: CDR1 SGHVS and CDR2 FQNEAQ. CDR3 length equals 14 residues. The CDR3 sequence: CASSLFESHTEAFF. The CDR3 nucleotides read TGTGCCAGCAGCTTATTCGAGAGCCACACTGAAGCTTTCTTT.

The V and J genes are TRBV28 and TRBJ2-1, with D hard to call. Trimming took 3 bases from V and 0 from J, leaving 6 bases between them. The germline gives CDR1 MDHEN, CDR2 SYDVKM. The CDR3 extends over 14 amino acids. CDR3 coding DNA: TGTGCCAGCAGTTTTGGTGGCTCCTACAATGAGCAGTTCTTC. Amino acid sequence: CASSFGGSYNEQFF.

Only one count was recorded for this clone. The rearrangement links TRBV24-1 to TRBJ2-7; D gene ambiguous. This CDR3 contains 14 residues. The germline V gene has CDR1 KGHDR and CDR2 SFDVKD. With 3 bases removed from V and 7 bases from J, the gap between germline ends came to 15 bases. CDR3 region: CATSDADLPGEQYF. The DNA of the CDR3 is TGTGCCACCAGTGATGCAGACCTACCTGGAGAGCAGTACTTC.

This chain joins TRBV6-5 and TRBJ2-2, with 8 bases fitting TRBD1. The trim removed 11 bases at V and 10 bases at J, leaving 9 bases unmatched. From germline, CDR1 is MNHEY and CDR2 SVGAGI. The CDR3 contains 12 residues. The CDR3 protein is CAGGQGKEELFF. The CDR3 nucleotides read TGTGCCGGCGGACAGGGAAAAGAGGAGCTGTTTTTT.

The rearrangement joins TRBV28 to TRBJ2-7; the D gene is possibly TRBD2 (7 bases). CDR3 length: 15 amino acids. Trimming left V 8 bases short and J 2 bases short, with 19 bases between. Per germline, CDR1 MDHEN and CDR2 SYDVKM. CDR3 nucleotides: TGTGCCAGCCGACTGGGGGGGCGGGATGCCTACGAGCAGTACTTC. This gives the protein CASRLGGRDAYEQYF.

The rearrangement links TRBV9 to TRBJ2-1; no reliable D call. V gave up 0 bases and J gave up 7 bases, with 11 bases separating them. Germline V gene lookup returns CDR1 SGDLS and CDR2 YYNGEE. The CDR3 runs 14 residues. CDR3 bases: TGTGCCAGCAGCGTAGCCCCCCAAGAAAATGAGCAGTTCTTC. Its protein is CASSVAPQENEQFF.

The chain couples TRBV29-1 to TRBJ2-7, with a weak D call TRBD2 (6 bases). Germline CDR1 and CDR2: SQVTM and ANQGSEA. Trimming shortened V by 4 bases and J by 0 bases, and 13 bases separated the two germline ends. The CDR3 sequence is 14 residues long. The CDR3 coding sequence is TGCAGCGTTGGAAGCGGGCGTAGCTCCTACGAGCAGTACTTC. Amino acids: CSVGSGRSSYEQYF.

The chain employs TRBV6-5 and TRBJ2-1; no definite D call. This CDR3 has 15 residues. V was cut by 5 bases and J by 9 bases, with 20 bases left in between. The V gene's germline CDR1 is MNHEY and CDR2 SVGAGI. As DNA, the CDR3 is TGTGCCAGCAGTAAGTTTACTCTCCTCTACGGTGAGCAGTTCTTC. The encoded protein is CASSKFTLLYGEQFF.

The gene calls are TRBV29-1 and TRBJ1-1; D is ambiguous. This CDR3 contains 14 residues. The germline V and J ends were trimmed by 7 bases and 1 base, with 16 bases remaining between them. Germline CDR1 SQVTM, CDR2 ANQGSEA. The CDR3 DNA follows: TGCAGCGCCGCGAAGTTAATACCGAACACTGAAGCTTTCTTT. It yields the protein CSAAKLIPNTEAFF. The full variable domain, rest sourced from reference TRBV29-1 and TRBJ1-1, is SAVISQKPSRDICQRGTSLTIQCQVDSQVTMMFWYRQQPGQSLTLIATANQGSEATYESGFVIDKFPISRPNLTFSTLTVSNMSPEDSSIYLCSAAKLIPNTEAFFGQGTRLTVV.

The J gene is TRBJ2-5, the V gene TRBV7-9, with D possibly TRBD2 on 6 matching bases. The CDR3 loop spans 15 amino acids. V was pared by 3 bases and J by 1 base, with 12 bases between. CDR1 is SEHNR, CDR2 FQNEAQ, per germline (reference sequence). CDR3 nucleotide sequence: TGTGCCAGCAGCTTTTGGGGGGATCCCCAAGAGACCCAGTACTTC. Protein product: CASSFWGDPQETQYF.

The chain recombines TRBV7-8 with TRBJ1-4; maybe TRBD1 (6 bases). The germline gives CDR1 SGHVS, CDR2 FQNEAQ. The CDR3 spans 14 residues. The V end lost 6 bases, the J end lost 4 bases, and 12 bases lay between the germline ends. CDR3: CASSLTGFNEKLFF. The CDR3 coding sequence is TGTGCCAGCAGTTTAACAGGGTTTAATGAAAAACTGTTTTTT. The full variable domain, completed using reference TRBV7-8 and TRBJ1-4, is GAGVSQSPRYKVAKRGQDVALRCDPISGHVSLFWYQQALGQGPEFLTYFQNEAQLDKSGLPSDRFFAERPEGSVSTLKIQRTQQEDSAVYLCASSLTGFNEKLFFGSGTQLSVL.

The rearrangement uses TRBV11-2 and TRBJ1-2; D might be TRBD1 (5 bases). V was clipped by 5 bases and J by 1 base, with 8 bases between them. The germline V gene encodes CDR1 SGHAT and CDR2 FQNNGV. The CDR3 is 13 amino acids. In nucleotides, the CDR3 is TGTGCCAGCAGCCCGCAGGGTAACTATGGCTACACCTTC. It translates to CASSPQGNYGYTF.

This chain joins TRBV15 and TRBJ1-2; 9 bases match TRBD1. With 2 bases clipped from V and 3 bases from J, the junction kept 16 bases outside the gene matches. The CDR3 has 19 residues. Germline V gives CDR1 LNHNV, CDR2 YYDKDF (reference sequence). The CDR3 coding sequence is TGTGCCACCAGCAGACTACCCGGGACAGGGAGAGTTCGAGACTATGGCTACACCTTC. This translates into CATSRLPGTGRVRDYGYTF.

J is TRBJ2-1 and V is TRBV7-9; D is undetermined. Germline CDR1 SEHNR, CDR2 FQNEAQ (reference sequence). This CDR3 region has 15 residues. The V and J ends lost 5 bases and 1 base respectively, with 12 bases between them. The CDR3 is CASSTIAGSYNEQFF. The DNA of the CDR3 is TGTGCCAGCAGCACCATAGCCGGATCCTACAATGAGCAGTTCTTC.

The CDR3 DNA sequence: TGTGCCAGCAGCGTAGAACGGGGTTTGGGGGGCTACACCTTC. It is translated as CASSVERGLGGYTF. V gene TRBV9 combines with J gene TRBJ1-2, with D unclear. This CDR3 has 14 amino acids. The ends were cut back, 0 bases at V and 8 bases at J, with 14 bases in the middle. Germline CDR1 SGDLS, CDR2 YYNGEE.

This chain uses TRBV28 with TRBJ1-2; no firm D call. The germline V and J ends were trimmed by 4 bases and 3 bases, with 6 bases remaining between them. Per the germline V gene, CDR1 is MDHEN and CDR2 is SYDVKM. The CDR3 loop spans 12 amino acids. The CDR3 reads CASSSGYYGYTF. The CDR3 DNA reads TGTGCCAGCAGTTCGGGATACTATGGCTACACCTTC.

V and J are TRBV19 and TRBJ1-1; TRBD1 aligns across 8 bases. The CDR3 has 16 residues. The trim removed 2 bases at V and 6 bases at J, leaving 11 bases unmatched. CDR1 is LNHDA, CDR2 SQIVND, per germline (reference sequence). CDR3: CASSIWGQGASPEAFF. In DNA, the CDR3 is TGTGCCAGTAGTATATGGGGCCAGGGGGCGAGCCCTGAAGCTTTCTTT.

The rearrangement links TRBV5-1 to TRBJ2-7; the match to TRBD2 covers 11 bases. This CDR3 region has 14 residues. V lost 8 bases and J lost 3; bases outside the gene matches: 7. CDR1 and CDR2 from the germline V gene are SGHRS and YFSETQ. The CDR3 DNA follows: TGCGCCAGTTCTACTAGCGGGGGATTCTACGAGCAGTACTTC. Translating gives CASSTSGGFYEQYF. Full variable domain (rest looked up from reference TRBV5-1 and TRBJ2-7): KAGVTQTPRYLIKTRGQQVTLSCSPISGHRSVSWYQQTPGQGLQFLFEYFSETQRNKGNFPGRFSGRQFSNSRSEMNVSTLELGDSALYLCASSTSGGFYEQYFGPGTRLTVT.

The chain links TRBV19 to TRBJ2-5; D could derive from TRBD1 or TRBD2 (5 bases each). The CDR3 is 14 amino acids. Looked up from germline, CDR1 is LNHDA and CDR2 is SQIVND (reference sequence). V was cut by 5 bases and J by 5 bases, with 15 bases left in between. The chain's CDR3 is CASSWGEPGETQYF. CDR3 coding DNA: TGTGCCAGTAGTTGGGGCGAACCGGGGGAGACCCAGTACTTC.

The chain uses TRBV19 and TRBJ2-4; unclear D gene. V lost 0 bases and J lost 0, with 9 bases in between. CDR1 is LNHDA, CDR2 SQIVND, per germline (reference sequence). This CDR3 has 16 amino acids. In DNA form, the CDR3 reads TGTGCCAGTAGTATAGAGGGGAATCTAGCCAAAAACATTCAGTACTTC. This gives the protein CASSIEGNLAKNIQYF.

The chain is built from TRBV10-1 and TRBJ2-3; the D gene is possibly TRBD2 (6 bases). V was pared by 4 bases and J by 2 bases, with 7 bases between. Germline V lookup: CDR1 WNHNN, CDR2 SYGVQD (reference sequence). This CDR3 has 13 amino acids. Here the CDR3 DNA reads TGCGCCAGCAGTGGGGACTTCACAGATACGCAGTATTTT. As protein: CASSGDFTDTQYF.

The J gene is TRBJ2-7, the V gene TRBV19; the match to TRBD2 covers 10 bases. Losses at the gene ends were 5 bases for V and 1 base for J; bases not matched to a gene: 5. In germline, CDR1 is LNHDA, CDR2 SQIVND (reference sequence). The CDR3 is 15 residues long. CDR3 loop: CASSHPSGSSYEQYF. DNA for the CDR3: TGTGCCAGTAGTCACCCTAGCGGGAGTTCCTACGAGCAGTACTTC.

The rearrangement uses TRBV24-1 and TRBJ1-2; D is unclear. The CDR3 contains 14 residues. Germline loops: CDR1 KGHDR, CDR2 SFDVKD. V was pared by 3 bases and J by 1 base, with 8 bases between. CDR3 residues: CATSDRGRNYGYTF. The CDR3 DNA reads as TGTGCCACCAGTGATAGAGGACGTAACTATGGCTACACCTTC.